Listed below are T cell receptor beta chains from one sample, sequenced in a study of shared clonotypes between healthy human individuals. Only in-frame clones appear in the TCRdb table, and some are missing; sequencing was by immunoSEQ multiplex PCR. The table shows 500,000 to 550,000 clones, with approximately 94% occurring only once. Sequencing was performed on naive CD4+ T cells sorted from blood. These receptors came from a woman between 25 and 40 years old in good health. CDR3s include the opening cysteine and the closing phenylalanine or tryptophan. The D gene is left open where the match is weak.

CASSLDGWEWETQYF,.,TRBV5-1,15
CASSVLGQDIQYF,.,TRBV2,13
CSVPTSGIYNEQFF,TRBD2,TRBV29-1,14
CASSSEGLSEAFF,.,TRBV7-9,13
CASSIDLGTDTQYF,.,TRBV19,14
CASSLHNSGTDTQYF,.,TRBV28,15
CASSLVGPPAPYEQYF,.,TRBV7-8,16
CASTPQGVGTSYEQYF,TRBD1,TRBV11-2,16
CASSFGQGAQYF,TRBD1,TRBV6-5,12
CASSPIPLSGGAYEQYF,TRBD2,TRBV14,17
CASSFLLAGANEQYF,TRBD2,TRBV5-5,15
CASSLKLVDTGELFF,.,TRBV11-2,15
CASSYGTGESYGYTF,TRBD1,TRBV6-6,15
CAWSLGTGYTF,.,TRBV30,11
CASSVVENVGTDTQYF,.,TRBV9,16